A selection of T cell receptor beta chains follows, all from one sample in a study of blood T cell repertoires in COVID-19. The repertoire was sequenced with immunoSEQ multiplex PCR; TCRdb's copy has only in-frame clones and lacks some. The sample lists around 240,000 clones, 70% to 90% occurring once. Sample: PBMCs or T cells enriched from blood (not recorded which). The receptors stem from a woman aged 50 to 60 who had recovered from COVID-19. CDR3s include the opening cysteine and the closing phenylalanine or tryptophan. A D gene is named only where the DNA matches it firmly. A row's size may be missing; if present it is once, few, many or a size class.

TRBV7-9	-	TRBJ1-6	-	TGTGCCAGCAGCAAAGACAGTGGTTCACCCCTCCACTTT	CASSKDSGSPLHF
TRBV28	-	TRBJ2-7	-	TGTGCCAGCATTTCACAGGGAAGGGGACGAAACTACGAGCAGTACTTC	CASISQGRGRNYEQYF
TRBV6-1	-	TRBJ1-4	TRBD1	TGTGCCAGCAGTGAAGACAGGGGGAGCGAAAAACTGTTTTTT	CASSEDRGSEKLFF
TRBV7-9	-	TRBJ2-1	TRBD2	TGTGCCAGCAGCTTAGGGGAGGGGACTAGCATGTTCTTC	CASSLGEGTSMFF
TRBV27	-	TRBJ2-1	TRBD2	TGTGCCAGCAGTGGAATGGGAGCGGGAGCCTACAATGAGCAGTTCTTC	CASSGMGAGAYNEQFF
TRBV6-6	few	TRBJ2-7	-	TGTGCCAGCAGTTCATTGGAGGGATCCATTTACGAGCAGTACTTC	CASSSLEGSIYEQYF
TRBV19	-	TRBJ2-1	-	TGTGCCAGTAGTATGGGCCGGGGTAACTCCTACAATGAGCAGTTCTTC	CASSMGRGNSYNEQFF
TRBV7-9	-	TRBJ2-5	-	TGTGCCAGCAGCTTAGCGGGCAGGGGAGTACAAGAGACCCAGTACTTC	CASSLAGRGVQETQYF
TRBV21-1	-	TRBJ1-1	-	TGTGCCAGCAGCAAAGCCAGGAACACTGAAGCTTTCTTT	CASSKARNTEAFF
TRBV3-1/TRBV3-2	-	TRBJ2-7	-	TGTGCCAGCAGCCAAAATCTTCGCGAGCAGTACTTC	CASSQNLREQYF
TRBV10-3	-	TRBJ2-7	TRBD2	TGTGCCATCAGAGGGACTAGCGCTGCCTACGAGCAGTACTTC	CAIRGTSAAYEQYF
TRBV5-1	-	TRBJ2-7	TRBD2	TGCGCCAGCAGCAAACGGGACAGTGCGGGACTAGCGGGACGAACCTACGAGCAGTACTTC	CASSKRDSAGLAGRTYEQYF
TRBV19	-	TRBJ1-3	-	TGTGCCAGTAGTAAGGCCAGGGCATCTGGAAACACCATATATTTT	CASSKARASGNTIYF
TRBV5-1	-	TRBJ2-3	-	TGCGCCAGCAGCCGGACAGTAGATCTCACAGATACGCAGTATTTT	CASSRTVDLTDTQYF
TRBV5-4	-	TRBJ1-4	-	TGTGCCAGCAGCTGGCAGGGCGGTGAAAAACTGTTTTTT	CASSWQGGEKLFF
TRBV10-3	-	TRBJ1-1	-	TGTGCCATCAGTGAATCGGGGGGCCTTGAAGCTTTCTTT	CAISESGGLEAFF
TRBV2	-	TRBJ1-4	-	TGTGCCAGCAGTGAAGGGAGCACAACTAATGAAAAACTGTTTTTT	CASSEGSTTNEKLFF
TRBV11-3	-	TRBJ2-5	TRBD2	TGTGCCAGCAGCGTCGGACTAGCGGGAGCGGCAGAGACCCAGTACTTC	CASSVGLAGAAETQYF
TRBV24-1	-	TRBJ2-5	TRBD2	TGTGCCACCAGTCGGCGTGCGGGAGGGAAAGAGACCCAGTACTTC	CATSRRAGGKETQYF
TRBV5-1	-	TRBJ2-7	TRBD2	TGCGCCAGCAGCTTGTTTAGCGGGTCCTACGAGCAGTACTTC	CASSLFSGSYEQYF
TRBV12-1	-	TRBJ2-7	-	TGTGCCAGCAGCTTAGCGCTAGTCTACGAGCAGTACTTC	CASSLALVYEQYF
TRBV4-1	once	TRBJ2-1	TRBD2	TGCGCCAGCAGACGTACGGGACTAGCGGGACCCAATGAGCAGTTCTTC	CASRRTGLAGPNEQFF
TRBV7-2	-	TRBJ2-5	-	TGTGCCAGCAGCTTGTCTCGCGGTGGAGAGACCCAGTACTTC	CASSLSRGGETQYF
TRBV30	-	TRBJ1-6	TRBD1	TGTGCCTGGAGCTCAGGACAGGGACAAGCACCCCTCCACTTT	CAWSSGQGQAPLHF
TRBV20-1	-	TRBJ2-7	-	TGCAGTGCTAGTCCGGGTCCCAAGCAGTACTTC	CSASPGPKQYF
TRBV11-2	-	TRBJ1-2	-	TGTGCCAGCAGCTTAGGATTAGGGGTGCAGGGCTACACCTTC	CASSLGLGVQGYTF
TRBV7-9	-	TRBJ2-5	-	TGTGCCAGCAGCGCCGACAGGCGCACCCAAGAGACCCAGTACTTC	CASSADRRTQETQYF
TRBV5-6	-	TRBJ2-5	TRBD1	TGTGCCAGCAGCTTGTTCAGGGGGCTTGGAGAGACCCAGTACTTC	CASSLFRGLGETQYF
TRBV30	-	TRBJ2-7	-	TGTGCCTGGAAAAAGGGGAACGGGTACTTCGAGCAGTACTTC	CAWKKGNGYFEQYF
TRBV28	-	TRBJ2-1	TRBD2	TGTGCCAGCAGAACGGGACTAGACAATGAGCAGTTCTTC	CASRTGLDNEQFF
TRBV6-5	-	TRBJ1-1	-	TGTGCCAGCAGTTCCGTGACCCGATCAGGGGTAGCTTTCTTT	CASSSVTRSGVAFF
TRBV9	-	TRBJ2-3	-	TGTGCCAGCAGCGCCCCGAGTAGCACAGATACGCAGTATTTT	CASSAPSSTDTQYF
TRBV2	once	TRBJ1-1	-	TGTGCCAGCATAGGGGGTCCCATGAACACTGAAGCTTTCTTT	CASIGGPMNTEAFF
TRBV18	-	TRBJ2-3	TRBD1	TGTGCCAGCTCACCGACAGGGCCCACAGATACGCAGTATTTT	CASSPTGPTDTQYF
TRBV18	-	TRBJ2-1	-	TGTGCCAGCTCACCGGCGGCCTGGGCAGGGGACAATGAGCAGTTCTTC	CASSPAAWAGDNEQFF
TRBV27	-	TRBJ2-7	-	TGTGCCAGCAGTCTAACCGACACATACGAGCAGTACTTC	CASSLTDTYEQYF
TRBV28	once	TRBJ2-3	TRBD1	TGTGCCTCCTCCGGGACAGACCTCCCAGATACGCAGTATTTT	CASSGTDLPDTQYF
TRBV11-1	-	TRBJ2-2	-	TGTGCCAGCAGCTCCACACAGTACACCGGGGAGCTGTTTTTT	CASSSTQYTGELFF
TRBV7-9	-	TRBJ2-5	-	TGTGCCAGCACCGTAGACACCGGGACCCAGTACTTC	CASTVDTGTQYF
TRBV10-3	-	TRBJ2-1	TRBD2	TGTGCCATCAGTGTAGCCAGACTAGCTAGTGAGCAGTTCTTC	CAISVARLASEQFF
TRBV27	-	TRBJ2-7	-	TGTGCCAGCAGTTTATTCCAGGGATGGACAGAACAGTACTTC	CASSLFQGWTEQYF